A selection of T cell receptor beta chains follows, all from one sample in a study of technical replicates of blood from a few donors. Some clones are missing from TCRdb's copy, which holds only in-frame ones; the method was immunoSEQ multiplex PCR. Among 80,000 or so clones listed, roughly 98% were seen once. Sequenced: T cells isolated from PBMCs. The receptor source for this set is a human donor in good health. The CDR3 runs from the conserved cysteine through the conserved F or W. A D gene is named only where the DNA matches it firmly. Clone size, where shown, is once, few, many, or a class for clones that have expanded.

>NA|TRBV6-1|TRBJ2-5|TRBD1
TGTGCCAGCAGTGAATCTCCAGACAGGGCCCGGGAGACCCAGTACTTC
CASSESPDRARETQYF
>NA|TRBV9|TRBJ2-3|TRBD2
TGTGCCAGCAGTTCGGGGGGACTAGCGGGGGGCCTCACAGATACGCAGTATTTT
CASSSGGLAGGLTDTQYF
>NA|TRBV28|TRBJ2-5|NA
TGTGCCAGCGTAGGGGTAGGAGTGGTAGAGACCCAGTACTTC
CASVGVGVVETQYF
>NA|TRBV2|TRBJ1-4|NA
TGTGCCAGCAGTGAATACACCTCAACTAATGAAAAACTGTTTTTT
CASSEYTSTNEKLFF
>NA|TRBV5-6|TRBJ2-2|NA
TGTGCCAGCAGCTTTTCCGCCGGGGAGCTGTTTTTT
CASSFSAGELFF
>NA|TRBV7-6|TRBJ2-1|TRBD2
TGTGCCAGCAGCCCTAGCGGGAGATCCTACAATGAGCAGTTCTTC
CASSPSGRSYNEQFF
>NA|TRBV27|TRBJ2-3|NA
TGTGCCAGCAGTGATTATAGAGATACGCAGTATTTT
CASSDYRDTQYF
>NA|TRBV28|TRBJ1-5|NA
TGTGCCAGCAGTCCCCGGGTCGGCAATCAGCCCCAGCATTTT
CASSPRVGNQPQHF
>NA|TRBV28|TRBJ1-2|NA
TGTGCCAGCAGCACAACAGGGACCAACTATGGCTACACCTTC
CASSTTGTNYGYTF
>NA|TRBV11-2|TRBJ2-7|NA
TGTGCCAGCAGCTTAACGACAGACGTTTACTACGAGCAGTACTTC
CASSLTTDVYYEQYF
>NA|TRBV5-1|TRBJ1-1|NA
TGCGCCAGCAGCTTGGTAGCTACTTTTCCCAACACTGAAGCTTTCTTT
CASSLVATFPNTEAFF
>NA|TRBV4-1|TRBJ2-3|TRBD2
TGCGCCAGCAGCCAAGGACTAGCGGGGGTCGGCACGCAGTATTTT
CASSQGLAGVGTQYF
>NA|TRBV14|TRBJ2-6|NA
TGTGCCAGCAGCCAAGGGCTCTCTGGGGCCAACGTCCTGACTTTC
CASSQGLSGANVLTF
>NA|TRBV5-8|TRBJ1-1|TRBD1
TGTGCCAGCAGCCAAAATACCGGGACAGGGACCACTGAAGCTTTCTTT
CASSQNTGTGTTEAFF
>NA|TRBV7-6|TRBJ1-6|NA
TGTGCCAGCAGCAGAGGGACTTATAATTCACCCCTCCACTTT
CASSRGTYNSPLHF
>NA|TRBV7-9|TRBJ1-2|NA
TGTGCCAGCAGCTTAGCGCTCACAGAAATGAACTATGGCTACACCTTC
CASSLALTEMNYGYTF
>NA|TRBV5-1|TRBJ2-7|NA
TGCGCCAGCAGCTTGGCCTCACCCCCCGCTAGGTGGTCTTACGAGCAGTACTTC
CASSLASPPARWSYEQYF
>NA|TRBV9|TRBJ1-3|NA
TGTGCCAGCAGCGTAGGATTGGCGGGGGGTAGAAACACCATATATTTT
CASSVGLAGGRNTIYF
>NA|TRBV10-3|TRBJ2-1|TRBD2
TGTGCCACCTTACCGGGACTAGCGGGTTGGAGCTCCTACAATGAGCAGTTCTTC
CATLPGLAGWSSYNEQFF
>once|TRBV5-1|TRBJ2-1|NA
TGCGCCAGCAGCTTGACTCCCCAAGGGGGCAATGAGCAGTTCTTC
CASSLTPQGGNEQFF
>NA|TRBV28|TRBJ2-1|TRBD2
TGTGCCAGCAGTTTATGGGGGACTAGCGGGGATTTCTACAATGAGCAGTTCTTC
CASSLWGTSGDFYNEQFF
>NA|TRBV6-5|TRBJ1-1|NA
TGTGCCAGCAGTTACAAGGGGTACTTGAACACTGAAGCTTTCTTT
CASSYKGYLNTEAFF
>NA|TRBV2|TRBJ2-3|TRBD2
TGTGCCAGCAGTGAAGGTCGGGGGGGGCTAGGCACAGATACGCAGTATTTT
CASSEGRGGLGTDTQYF
>NA|TRBV25-1|TRBJ2-3|NA
TGTGCCAGCAGTGGGGTGTGGGGGCGAGATACGCAGTATTTT
CASSGVWGRDTQYF
>NA|TRBV11-2|TRBJ2-5|TRBD1
TGTGCCAGCAGCTTCGGGACAGGTGTGGAGACCCAGTACTTC
CASSFGTGVETQYF